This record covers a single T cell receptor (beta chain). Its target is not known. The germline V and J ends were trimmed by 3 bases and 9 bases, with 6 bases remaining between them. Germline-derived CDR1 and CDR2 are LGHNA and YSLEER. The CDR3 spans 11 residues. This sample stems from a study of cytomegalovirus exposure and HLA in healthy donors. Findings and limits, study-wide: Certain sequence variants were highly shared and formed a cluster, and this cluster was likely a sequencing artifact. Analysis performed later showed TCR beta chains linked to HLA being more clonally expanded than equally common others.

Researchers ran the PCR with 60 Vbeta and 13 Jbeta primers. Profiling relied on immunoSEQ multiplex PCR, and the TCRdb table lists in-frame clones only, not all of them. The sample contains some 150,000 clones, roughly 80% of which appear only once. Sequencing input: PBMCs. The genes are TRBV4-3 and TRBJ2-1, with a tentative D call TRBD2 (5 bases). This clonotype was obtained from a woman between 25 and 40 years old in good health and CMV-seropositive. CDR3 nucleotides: TGCGCCAGCAGCCACGGGGTTGAGCAGTTCTTC. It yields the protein CASSHGVEQFF.